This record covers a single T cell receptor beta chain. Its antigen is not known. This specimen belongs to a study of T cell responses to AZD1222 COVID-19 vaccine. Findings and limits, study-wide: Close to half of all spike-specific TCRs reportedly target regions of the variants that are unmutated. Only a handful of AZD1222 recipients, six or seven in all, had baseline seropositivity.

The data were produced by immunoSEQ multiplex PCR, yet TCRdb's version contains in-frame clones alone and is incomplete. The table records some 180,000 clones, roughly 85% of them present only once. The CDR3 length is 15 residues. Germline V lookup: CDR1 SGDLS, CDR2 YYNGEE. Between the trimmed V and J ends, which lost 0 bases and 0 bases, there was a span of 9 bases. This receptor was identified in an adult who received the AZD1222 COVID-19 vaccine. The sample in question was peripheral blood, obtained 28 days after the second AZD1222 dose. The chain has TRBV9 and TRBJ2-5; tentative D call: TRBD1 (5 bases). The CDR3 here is CASSVVVGHQETQYF. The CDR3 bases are TGTGCCAGCAGCGTAGTAGTGGGGCACCAAGAGACCCAGTACTTC.